This T cell receptor (beta chain) was observed in a study of blood T cell repertoires in COVID-19. This CDR3 comprises 18 residues. Germline trimming cut 4 bases from V and 2 bases from J; bases unmatched to any gene: 13. Germline V gene sequence: CDR1 SGHRS, CDR2 YFSETQ. Sequencing used immunoSEQ multiplex PCR; TCRdb keeps in-frame clones, though not all of them. Among 240,000 or so clones listed, approximately 85% were seen once. The rearrangement uses TRBV5-1 and TRBJ1-3; 9 positions match TRBD1. The sample was peripheral blood. The source of this sequence is a woman in her twenties or thirties with acute or convalescent COVID-19. This CDR3 reads CASSPGPRDRVAGNTIYF. Here the CDR3 DNA reads TGCGCCAGCAGCCCCGGCCCCCGGGACAGGGTTGCTGGAAACACCATATATTTT.